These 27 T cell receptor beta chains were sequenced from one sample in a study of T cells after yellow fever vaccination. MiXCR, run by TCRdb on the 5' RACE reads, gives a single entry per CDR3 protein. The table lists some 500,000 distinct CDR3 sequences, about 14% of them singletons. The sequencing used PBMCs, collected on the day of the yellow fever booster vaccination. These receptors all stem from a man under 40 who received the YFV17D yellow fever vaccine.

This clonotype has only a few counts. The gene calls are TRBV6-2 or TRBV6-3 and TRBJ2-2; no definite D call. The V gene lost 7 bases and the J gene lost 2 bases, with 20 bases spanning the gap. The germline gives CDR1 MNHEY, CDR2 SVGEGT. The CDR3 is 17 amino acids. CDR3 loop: CASTQALVSSNTGELFF. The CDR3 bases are TGTGCCAGCACCCAGGCCCTAGTCTCATCTAACACCGGGGAGCTGTTTTTT.

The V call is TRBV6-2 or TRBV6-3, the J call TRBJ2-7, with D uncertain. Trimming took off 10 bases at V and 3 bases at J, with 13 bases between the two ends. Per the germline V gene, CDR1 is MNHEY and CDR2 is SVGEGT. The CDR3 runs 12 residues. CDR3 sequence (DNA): TGTGCCACCAGCCTCTCCAGCTACGAGCAGTACTTC. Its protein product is CATSLSSYEQYF.

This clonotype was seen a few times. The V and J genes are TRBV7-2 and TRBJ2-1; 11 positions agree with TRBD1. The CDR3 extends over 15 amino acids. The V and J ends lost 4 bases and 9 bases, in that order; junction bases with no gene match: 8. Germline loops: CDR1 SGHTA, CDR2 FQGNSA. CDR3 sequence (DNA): TGTGCCAGCAGCTCCACCGGGACAGGGGGAGTTGAGCAGTTCTTC. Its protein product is CASSSTGTGGVEQFF.

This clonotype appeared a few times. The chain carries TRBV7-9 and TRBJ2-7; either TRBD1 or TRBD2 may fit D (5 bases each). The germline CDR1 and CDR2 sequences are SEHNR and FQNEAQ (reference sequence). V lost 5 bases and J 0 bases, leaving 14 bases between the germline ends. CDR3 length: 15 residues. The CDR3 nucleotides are TGTGCCAGCAGCCGAGGGGCAGCCACCTCCTACGAGCAGTACTTC. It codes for CASSRGAATSYEQYF.

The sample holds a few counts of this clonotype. CDR3 sequence (DNA): TGCAGTGTAGTAAGGAGAGGAGAGACCCAGTACTTC. Its protein product is CSVVRRGETQYF. The gene calls are TRBV20-1 and TRBJ2-5; D is undetermined. The CDR3 sequence is 12 residues long. CDR1 DFQATT and CDR2 SNEGSKA come from the germline V gene (reference sequence). V lost 7 bases and J 4 bases, leaving 13 bases between the germline ends.

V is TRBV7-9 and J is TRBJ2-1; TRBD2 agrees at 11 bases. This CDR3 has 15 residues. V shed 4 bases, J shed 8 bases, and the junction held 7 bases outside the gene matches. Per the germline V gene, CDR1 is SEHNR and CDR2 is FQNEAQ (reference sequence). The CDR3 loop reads CASSSRLAGTDEQFF. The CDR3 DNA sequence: TGTGCCAGCAGCTCCCGACTAGCGGGGACAGATGAGCAGTTCTTC.

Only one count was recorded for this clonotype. For the CDR3, the DNA is TGTGCCAGCAAGTCTGATTCCTACGAGCAGTACTTC. Amino acids: CASKSDSYEQYF. The chain couples TRBV5-4 to TRBJ2-7; D is undetermined. V was pared by 6 bases and J by 1 base, with 8 bases between. The germline V gene has CDR1 SGHNT and CDR2 YYREEE (reference sequence). The CDR3 loop spans 12 amino acids.

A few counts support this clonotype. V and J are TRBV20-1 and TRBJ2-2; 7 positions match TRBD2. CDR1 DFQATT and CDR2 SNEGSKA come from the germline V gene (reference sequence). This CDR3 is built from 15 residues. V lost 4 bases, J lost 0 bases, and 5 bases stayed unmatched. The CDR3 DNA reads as TGCAGTGCTAAACCCGCGGGGGCGAACACCGGGGAGCTGTTTTTT. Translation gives CSAKPAGANTGELFF.

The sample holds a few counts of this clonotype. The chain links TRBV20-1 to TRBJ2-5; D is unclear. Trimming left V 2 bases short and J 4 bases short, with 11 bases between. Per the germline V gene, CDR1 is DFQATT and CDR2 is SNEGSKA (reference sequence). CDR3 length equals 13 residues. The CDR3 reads CSARSGVGETQYF. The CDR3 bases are TGCAGTGCTAGATCTGGGGTAGGAGAGACCCAGTACTTC.

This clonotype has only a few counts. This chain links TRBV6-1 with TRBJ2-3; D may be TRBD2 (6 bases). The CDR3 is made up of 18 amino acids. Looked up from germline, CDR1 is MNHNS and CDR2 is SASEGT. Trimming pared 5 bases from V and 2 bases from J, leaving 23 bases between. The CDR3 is CASSKLSRGGTFTDTQYF. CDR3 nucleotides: TGTGCCAGCAGTAAGCTCTCTAGAGGCGGGACCTTCACAGATACGCAGTATTTT.

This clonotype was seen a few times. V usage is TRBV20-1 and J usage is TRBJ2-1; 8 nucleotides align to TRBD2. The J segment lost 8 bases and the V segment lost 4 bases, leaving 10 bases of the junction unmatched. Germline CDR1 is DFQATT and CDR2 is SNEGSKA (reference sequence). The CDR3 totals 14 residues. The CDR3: CSANDGTRVDEQFF. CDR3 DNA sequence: TGCAGTGCTAATGACGGGACTAGGGTTGATGAGCAGTTCTTC.

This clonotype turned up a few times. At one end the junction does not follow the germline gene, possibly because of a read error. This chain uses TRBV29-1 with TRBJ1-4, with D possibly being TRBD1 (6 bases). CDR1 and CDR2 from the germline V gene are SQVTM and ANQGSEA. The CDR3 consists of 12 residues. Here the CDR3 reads CSARRGNGKLFF. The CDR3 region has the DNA TGCAGCGCCAGGAGGGGGAATGGAAAACTGTTTTTT.

Written as DNA, the CDR3 is TGCGCCAGCAGTCGCCAGAAACAAGGAGTCCCTCCAAATGAGCAGTTCTTC. Its translation is CASSRQKQGVPPNEQFF. The J gene is TRBJ2-1, the V gene TRBV23-1; D remains unclear. TRBV23-1 is classed as an ORF, of uncertain function. V was cut by 4 bases and J by 7 bases, with 23 bases left in between. CDR3 length: 17 amino acids.

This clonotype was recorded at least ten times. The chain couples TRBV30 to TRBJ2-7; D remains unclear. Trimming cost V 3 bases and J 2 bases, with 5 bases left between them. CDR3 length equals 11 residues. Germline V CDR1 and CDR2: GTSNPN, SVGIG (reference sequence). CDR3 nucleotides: TGTGCCTGGAGCAACCCCTACGAGCAGTACTTC. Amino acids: CAWSNPYEQYF.

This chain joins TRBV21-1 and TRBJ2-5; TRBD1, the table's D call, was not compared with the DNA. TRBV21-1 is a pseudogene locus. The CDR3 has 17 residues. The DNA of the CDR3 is TGTGCCAGCAGCAAAGTTGAGGGGGAGAGCAACCAAGAGACCCAGTACTTC. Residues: CASSKVEGESNQETQYF.

The CDR3 nucleotides read TGTGCCAGCAGCCCCAGCGGTACAGAGCAGTACTTC. The encoded protein is CASSPSGTEQYF. This rearrangement joins TRBV3-1 to TRBJ2-5; maybe TRBD2 (5 bases). Germline assignment: CDR1 LGHDT and CDR2 YNNKEL (reference sequence). The CDR3 runs to 12 residues. The germline V and J ends were trimmed by 4 bases and 11 bases, with 14 bases remaining between them.

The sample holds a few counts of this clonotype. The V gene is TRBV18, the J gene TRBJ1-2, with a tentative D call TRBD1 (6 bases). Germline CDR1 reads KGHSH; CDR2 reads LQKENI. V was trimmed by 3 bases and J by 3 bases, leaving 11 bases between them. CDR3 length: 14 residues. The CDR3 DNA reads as TGTGCCAGCTCACCGGGGGCAGTCGACTATGGCTACACCTTC. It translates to CASSPGAVDYGYTF.

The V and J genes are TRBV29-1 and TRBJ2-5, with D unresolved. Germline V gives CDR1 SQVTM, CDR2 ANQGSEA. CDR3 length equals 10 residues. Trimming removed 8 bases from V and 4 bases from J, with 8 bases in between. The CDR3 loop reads CSLRSETQYF. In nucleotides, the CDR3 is TGCAGCCTACGCTCAGAGACCCAGTACTTC.

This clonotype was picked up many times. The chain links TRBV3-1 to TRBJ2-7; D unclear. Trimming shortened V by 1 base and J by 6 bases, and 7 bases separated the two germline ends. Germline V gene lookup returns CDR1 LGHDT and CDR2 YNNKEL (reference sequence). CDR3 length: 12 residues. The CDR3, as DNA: TGTGCCAGCAGCCAAGGGAGCGCCGAGCAGTACTTC. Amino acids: CASSQGSAEQYF.

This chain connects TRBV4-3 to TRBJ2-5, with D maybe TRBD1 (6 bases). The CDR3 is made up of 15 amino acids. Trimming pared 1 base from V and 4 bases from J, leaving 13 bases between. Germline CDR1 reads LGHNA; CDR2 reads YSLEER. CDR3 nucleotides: TGCGCCAGCAGCCAAGTCGTAGGGGGTGGAGAGACCCAGTACTTC. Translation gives CASSQVVGGGETQYF.

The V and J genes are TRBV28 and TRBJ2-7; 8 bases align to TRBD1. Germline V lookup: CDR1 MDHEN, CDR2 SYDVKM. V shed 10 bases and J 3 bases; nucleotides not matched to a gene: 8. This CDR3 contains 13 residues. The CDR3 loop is CAIQRTGNYEQYF. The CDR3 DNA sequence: TGTGCCATCCAGCGGACAGGGAACTACGAGCAGTACTTC.

The CDR3 nucleotides read TGCGCCAGCAGTTGGAATAGCGGTCTTGGTTTCAATGAGCAGTTCTTC. Amino acids: CASSWNSGLGFNEQFF. V gene TRBV10-2 combines with J gene TRBJ2-1; D is possibly TRBD2 (6 bases). Germline V CDR1 and CDR2: WSHSY, SAAADI. V was pared by 5 bases and J by 6 bases, with 20 bases between. The CDR3 covers 16 residues.

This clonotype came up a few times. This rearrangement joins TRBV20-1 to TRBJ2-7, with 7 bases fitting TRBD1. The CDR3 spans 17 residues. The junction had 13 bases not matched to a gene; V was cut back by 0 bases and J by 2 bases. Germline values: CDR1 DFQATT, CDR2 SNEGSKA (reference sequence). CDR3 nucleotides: TGCAGTGCTAGAGATGGGTGGGACAGAAAAAAGACCTACGAGCAGTACTTC. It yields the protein CSARDGWDRKKTYEQYF.

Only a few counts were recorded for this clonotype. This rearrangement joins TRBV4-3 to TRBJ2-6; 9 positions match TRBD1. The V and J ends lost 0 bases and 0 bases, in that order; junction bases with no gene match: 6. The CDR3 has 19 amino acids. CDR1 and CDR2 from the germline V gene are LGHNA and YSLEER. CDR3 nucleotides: TGCGCCAGCAGCCAAGATGGTTACAGGGGGCCCTCTGGGGCCAACGTCCTGACTTTC. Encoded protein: CASSQDGYRGPSGANVLTF.

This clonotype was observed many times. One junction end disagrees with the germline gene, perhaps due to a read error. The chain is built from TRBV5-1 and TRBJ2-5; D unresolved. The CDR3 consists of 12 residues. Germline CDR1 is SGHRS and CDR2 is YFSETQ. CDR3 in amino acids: CASSPGQETQYF. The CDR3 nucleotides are TGTGCCAGCTCACCCGGGCAAGAGACCCAGTACTTC.

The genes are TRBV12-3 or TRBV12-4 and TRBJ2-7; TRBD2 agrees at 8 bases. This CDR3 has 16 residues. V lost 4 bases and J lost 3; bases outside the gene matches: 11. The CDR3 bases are TGTGCCAGCAGTTATACCCTCCCCGGGACTAGCTACGAGCAGTACTTC. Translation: CASSYTLPGTSYEQYF.

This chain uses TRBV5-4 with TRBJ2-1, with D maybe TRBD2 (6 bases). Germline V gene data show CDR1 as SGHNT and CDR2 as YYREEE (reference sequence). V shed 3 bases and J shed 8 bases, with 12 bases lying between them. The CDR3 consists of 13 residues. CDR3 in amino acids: CASSWELAHEQFF. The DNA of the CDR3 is TGTGCCAGCAGCTGGGAACTAGCTCATGAGCAGTTCTTC.